This TCR beta chain was obtained from a study of early T cells in non-severe SARS-CoV-2 infection. Each CDR3 protein is one row after TCRdb ran MiXCR on the 5' RACE reads. This sample carries about 94,000 distinct CDR3 sequences, around 13% of them seen once, and the ten largest clones take over 2%. V was cut by 6 bases and J by 7 bases, with 13 bases left in between. Germline V gene sequence: CDR1 DFQATT, CDR2 SNEGSKA (reference sequence). The length of the CDR3 is 11 residues. At least ten counts were recorded for this clonotype. The receptor was derived from an adult who was a healthcare worker with PCR-confirmed SARS-CoV-2 infection or an uninfected control (not recorded which). Sequencing was carried out using whole blood. The rearrangement uses TRBV20-1 and TRBJ2-7, with unresolved D. In DNA, the CDR3 is TGCAGTGCGTCGCTGAGTTCGGAGCAGTACTTC. Protein product: CSASLSSEQYF.